Listed below are T cell receptor beta chains from one sample, sequenced in a study of blood T cell repertoires in COVID-19. TCRdb keeps only in-frame clones here, not all; method: immunoSEQ multiplex PCR. The sample shows 150,000 to 200,000 clones, 85% to 90% of them seen only once. Sequencing was done on a sample of peripheral blood. Receptors originate from a woman in her fifties or sixties with COVID-19, enrolled during active disease. CDR3s include the opening cysteine and the closing phenylalanine or tryptophan. The D gene is left open where the match is weak. Only part of the rows carry a size: once, few, many, or a class if the clone is expanded.

TRBV4-2	TRBD1	.	TRBJ1-1	CASSQDRGTGSSAFF	TGTGCCAGCAGCCAAGATAGGGGGACAGGGAGTTCGGCTTTCTTT
TRBV5-4	TRBD2	.	TRBJ2-1	CASSLLAVSYNEQFF	TGTGCCAGCAGCTTGCTAGCGGTCTCCTACAATGAGCAGTTCTTC
TRBV13	.	once	TRBJ1-4	CASSTTTRASYEKLFF	TGTGCCAGCAGCACTACAACCAGGGCCTCCTATGAAAAACTGTTTTTT
TRBV27	TRBD1	.	TRBJ2-2	CASSFRGRSGELFF	TGTGCCAGCAGTTTCAGGGGGAGATCGGGGGAGCTGTTTTTT
TRBV25-1	.	.	TRBJ1-1	CASSRGTMNTEAFF	TGTGCCAGCAGTAGGGGCACGATGAACACTGAAGCTTTCTTT
TRBV18	TRBD1	.	TRBJ1-2	CASSTSGTGGNYGYTF	TGTGCCAGCTCAACCTCTGGGACAGGGGGCAACTATGGCTACACCTTC
TRBV15	.	few	TRBJ1-1	CATSPATGLWNTEAFF	TGTGCCACAAGCCCGGCCACAGGGTTGTGGAACACTGAAGCTTTCTTT
TRBV3-1/TRBV3-2	TRBD2	.	TRBJ2-3	CASTLPLAGGSSDTQYF	TGTGCCAGCACCCTACCATTAGCGGGAGGATCTTCAGATACGCAGTATTTT
TRBV24-1	.	.	TRBJ2-1	CATSRGRNEQFF	TGTGCCACCAGTAGGGGTCGGAATGAGCAGTTCTTC
TRBV27	.	.	TRBJ2-3	CASFNYRTDTQYF	TGTGCCAGCTTCAACTACAGGACAGATACGCAGTATTTT
TRBV5-4	.	.	TRBJ2-7	CASSPGRGTEQYF	TGTGCCAGCAGCCCCGGTCGCGGGACTGAGCAGTACTTC
TRBV19	TRBD1	.	TRBJ2-7	CASSALAGGRVSYEQYF	TGTGCCAGTAGTGCGCTCGCAGGGGGCCGAGTTTCCTACGAGCAGTACTTC
TRBV20-1	.	.	TRBJ2-2	CSASPPMRDTGELFF	TGCAGTGCTAGTCCCCCCATGAGAGATACCGGGGAGCTGTTTTTT
TRBV6-6	TRBD1	.	TRBJ2-7	CASSQTGTSYEQYF	TGTGCCAGCAGTCAGACAGGGACCTCCTACGAGCAGTACTTC
TRBV19	.	few	TRBJ1-2	CASTGAGTDYGYTF	TGTGCCAGTACGGGAGCAGGGACGGACTATGGCTACACCTTC
TRBV19	.	.	TRBJ1-1	CASSRGRGAMEAFF	TGTGCCAGTAGTAGAGGTCGGGGGGCTATGGAAGCTTTCTTT
TRBV9	TRBD2	.	TRBJ2-7	CASSPRGAGGTYEQYF	TGTGCCAGCAGCCCCCGCGGAGCGGGAGGTACCTACGAGCAGTACTTC
TRBV5-1	TRBD2	.	TRBJ2-7	CASSSLAGNSYEQYF	TGCGCCAGCAGCTCCCTAGCGGGAAACTCCTACGAGCAGTACTTC
TRBV7-2	TRBD2	.	TRBJ2-1	CASSLGTGGPFYNEQFF	TGTGCCAGCAGCTTAGGGACGGGAGGTCCTTTCTACAATGAGCAGTTCTTC
TRBV21-1	.	once	TRBJ1-5	CASSKSSTGEPQHF	TGTGCCAGCAGCAAATCATCCACCGGGGAGCCCCAGCATTTT
TRBV6-5	TRBD1	.	TRBJ1-6	CAGRTGGDSPLHF	TGTGCCGGACGGACAGGGGGCGACTCACCCCTCCACTTT
TRBV6-5	.	.	TRBJ2-7	CASSLGLRSSYEQYF	TGTGCCAGCAGTCTCGGACTCAGAAGCTCCTACGAGCAGTACTTC
TRBV19	TRBD1	.	TRBJ1-5	CASMVRGQGASQPQHF	TGTGCCAGTATGGTCCGGGGGCAGGGGGCGAGCCAGCCCCAGCATTTT
TRBV13	TRBD2	.	TRBJ2-4	CASSLGLGLAGELVQYF	TGTGCCAGCAGCTTAGGCCTTGGACTAGCGGGAGAGCTCGTTCAGTACTTC
TRBV24-1	TRBD1	.	TRBJ2-6	CAARTGKTGANVLTF	TGTGCCGCCCGGACAGGGAAAACTGGGGCCAACGTCCTGACTTTC
TRBV7-9	.	.	TRBJ2-1	CASSLSPFWRSYNEQFF	TGTGCCAGCAGCTTAAGTCCTTTCTGGAGGTCCTACAATGAGCAGTTCTTC
TRBV3-1/TRBV3-2	.	.	TRBJ2-3	CASSQGRGRGTDTQYF	TGTGCCAGCAGCCAAGGGAGGGGCAGAGGCACAGATACGCAGTATTTT
TRBV5-6	TRBD2	.	TRBJ2-7	CASSWRLRGGEQYF	TGTGCCAGCAGCTGGCGACTACGCGGGGGCGAGCAGTACTTC